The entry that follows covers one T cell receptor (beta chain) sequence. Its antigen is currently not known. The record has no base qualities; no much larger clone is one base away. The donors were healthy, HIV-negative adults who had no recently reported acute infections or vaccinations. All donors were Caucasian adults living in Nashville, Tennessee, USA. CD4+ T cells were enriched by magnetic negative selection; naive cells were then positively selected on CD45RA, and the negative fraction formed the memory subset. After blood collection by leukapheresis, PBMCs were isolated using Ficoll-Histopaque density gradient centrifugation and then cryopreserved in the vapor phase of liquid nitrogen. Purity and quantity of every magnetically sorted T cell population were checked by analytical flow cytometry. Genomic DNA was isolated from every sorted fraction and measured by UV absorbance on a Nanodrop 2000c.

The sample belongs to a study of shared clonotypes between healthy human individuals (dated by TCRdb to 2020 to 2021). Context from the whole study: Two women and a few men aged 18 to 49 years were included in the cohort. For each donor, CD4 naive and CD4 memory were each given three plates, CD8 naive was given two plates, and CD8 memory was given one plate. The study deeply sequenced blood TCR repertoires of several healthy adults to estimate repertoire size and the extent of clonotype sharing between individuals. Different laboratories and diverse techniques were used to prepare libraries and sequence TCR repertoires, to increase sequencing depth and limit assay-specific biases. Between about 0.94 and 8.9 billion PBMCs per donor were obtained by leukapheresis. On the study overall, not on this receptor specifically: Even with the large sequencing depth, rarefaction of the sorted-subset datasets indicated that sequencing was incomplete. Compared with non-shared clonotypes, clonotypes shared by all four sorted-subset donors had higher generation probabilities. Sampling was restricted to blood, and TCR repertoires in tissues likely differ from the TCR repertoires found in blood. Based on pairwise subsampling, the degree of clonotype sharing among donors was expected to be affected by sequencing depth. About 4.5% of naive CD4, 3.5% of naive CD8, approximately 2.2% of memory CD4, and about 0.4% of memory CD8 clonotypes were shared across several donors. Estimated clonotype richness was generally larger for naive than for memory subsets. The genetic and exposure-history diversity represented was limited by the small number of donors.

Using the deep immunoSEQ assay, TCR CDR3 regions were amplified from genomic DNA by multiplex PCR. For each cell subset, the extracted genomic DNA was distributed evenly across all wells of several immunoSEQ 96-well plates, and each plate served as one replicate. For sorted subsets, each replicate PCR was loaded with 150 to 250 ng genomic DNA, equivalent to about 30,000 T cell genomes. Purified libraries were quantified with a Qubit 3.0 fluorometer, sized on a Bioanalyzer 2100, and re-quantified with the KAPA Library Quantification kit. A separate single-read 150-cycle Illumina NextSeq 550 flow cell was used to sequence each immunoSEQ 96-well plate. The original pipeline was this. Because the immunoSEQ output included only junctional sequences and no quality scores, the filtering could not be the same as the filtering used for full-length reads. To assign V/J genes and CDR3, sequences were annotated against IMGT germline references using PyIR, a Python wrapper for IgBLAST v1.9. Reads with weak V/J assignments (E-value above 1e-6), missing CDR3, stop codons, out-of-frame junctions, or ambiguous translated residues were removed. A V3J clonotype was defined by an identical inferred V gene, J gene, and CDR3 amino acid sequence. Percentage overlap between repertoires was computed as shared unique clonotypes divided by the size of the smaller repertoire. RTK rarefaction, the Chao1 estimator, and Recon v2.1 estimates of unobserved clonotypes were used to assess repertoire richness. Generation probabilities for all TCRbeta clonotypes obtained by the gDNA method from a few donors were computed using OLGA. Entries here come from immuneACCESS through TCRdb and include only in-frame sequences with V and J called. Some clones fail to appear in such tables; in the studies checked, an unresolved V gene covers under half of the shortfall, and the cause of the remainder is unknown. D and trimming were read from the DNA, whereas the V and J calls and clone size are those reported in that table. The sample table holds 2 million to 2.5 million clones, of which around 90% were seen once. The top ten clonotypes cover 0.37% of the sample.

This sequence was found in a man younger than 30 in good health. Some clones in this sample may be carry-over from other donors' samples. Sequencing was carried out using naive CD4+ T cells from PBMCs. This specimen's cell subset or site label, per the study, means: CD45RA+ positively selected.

The base sequence is TGTGCCAGCAGCCAAGCTACAGGGGGCGCGGGGGAAAACATTCAGTACTTC. Translated, it reads CASSQATGGAGENIQYF. This sequence uses TRBV4-2 and TRBJ2-4, with 9 junctional bases fitting TRBD1. As encoded in the germline V gene, CDR1 is LGHNA while CDR2 is YNFKEQ. The CDR3 contains 17 residues, cysteine and phenylalanine counted. Only CDR3 DNA is held: 51 bases, read in frame from base 1. After removal of 1 base from V and 5 bases from J, the junction retains 9 bases not matched to a gene.